This passage covers 25 T cell receptor beta chains from one sample sequenced in a study of blood T cell repertoires in COVID-19. The method was immunoSEQ multiplex PCR; TCRdb's version includes in-frame clones alone and lacks a portion of them. The sample gives some 400,000 clones, 70% to 90% of which show up once; 1.3% is in the top ten. Sequencing was carried out using PBMCs or T cells enriched from blood (not recorded which). The receptor set was obtained from a man aged 25 to 45 who had recovered from COVID-19.

This chain connects TRBV12-5 to TRBJ1-5, with 7 bases matching TRBD1. Losses at the gene ends were 6 bases for V and 4 bases for J; bases not matched to a gene: 9. The CDR3 sequence is 15 residues long. The V gene's germline CDR1 is LGHNT and CDR2 FRNRAP. The CDR3 is CASGADRAINQPQHF. CDR3 sequence (DNA): TGTGCTAGTGGCGCAGACAGGGCTATTAATCAGCCCCAGCATTTT.

In this sample, this clone turned up once. The chain links TRBV6-5 to TRBJ1-3; 9 positions agree with TRBD1. V dropped 4 bases and J dropped 0; count of bases not matched to a gene: 1. Germline V gives CDR1 MNHEY, CDR2 SVGAGI. This CDR3 is 15 amino acids long. CDR3 DNA: TGTGCCAGCAGTTCACAGGGGGCCTCTGGAAACACCATATATTTT. Residues: CASSSQGASGNTIYF.

This chain joins TRBV12-3 or TRBV12-4 and TRBJ1-5; possible D gene TRBD1, 5 bases. There are 12 residues in the CDR3. V shed 5 bases and J shed 6 bases, with 8 bases lying between them. CDR3 bases: TGTGCCAGCAGTAGGGGTGGTCAGCCCCAGCATTTT. Its protein product is CASSRGGQPQHF.

In regard to this clone: This specimen includes other DNA sequences encoding the same CDR3. This rearrangement joins TRBV18 to TRBJ1-1; 8 nucleotides line up with TRBD1. CDR1 is KGHSH, CDR2 LQKENI, per germline. V dropped 3 bases and J dropped 0; count of bases not matched to a gene: 3. CDR3 length: 15 amino acids. The CDR3 protein is CASSPQTGVNTEAFF. CDR3 DNA sequence: TGTGCCAGCTCACCGCAGACAGGGGTGAACACTGAAGCTTTCTTT.

Points on this clone: Distinct nucleotide sequences in the sample also encode this CDR3. The V and J genes are TRBV5-1 and TRBJ2-3; 10 nucleotides match TRBD1. The length of the CDR3 is 14 residues. CDR1 SGHRS and CDR2 YFSETQ come from the germline V gene. The J segment lost 5 bases and the V segment lost 2 bases, leaving 2 bases of the junction unmatched. The CDR3 loop reads CASSFGQGGDTQYF. The DNA of the CDR3 is TGCGCCAGCAGCTTCGGACAGGGGGGAGATACGCAGTATTTT.

This sequence joins TRBV24-1 and TRBJ2-1; TRBD2 is a possible D gene (6 bases). V shed 4 bases and J shed 5 bases, with 17 bases lying between them. The CDR3 is 16 amino acids. Germline V gene sequence: CDR1 KGHDR, CDR2 SFDVKD. The CDR3 spells CATSDGTPRGNNEQFF. The CDR3 DNA follows: TGTGCCACCAGTGACGGGACTCCTCGAGGGAACAATGAGCAGTTCTTC.

This chain connects TRBV6-5 to TRBJ1-1, with unresolved D. Germline CDR1 and CDR2: MNHEY and SVGAGI. This CDR3 contains 13 residues. Trimming cost V 3 bases and J 4 bases, with 9 bases left between them. CDR3 nucleotide sequence: TGTGCCAGCAGTTATAAAATGGCCACTGAAGCTTTCTTT. Amino acid sequence: CASSYKMATEAFF.

The chain combines TRBV27 with TRBJ1-2; 7 bases map to TRBD1. Trimming removed 6 bases from V and 1 base from J; junction bases left unmatched: 8. CDR1 is MNHEY, CDR2 SMNVEV, per germline (reference sequence). The CDR3 has 15 amino acids. CDR3 nucleotides: TGTGCCAGCAGCCCCGCGGGACAGATTAACTATGGCTACACCTTC. Protein product: CASSPAGQINYGYTF.

This chain links TRBV11-2 with TRBJ1-5; TRBD1 might be the D (6 bases). CDR1 is SGHAT and CDR2 is FQNNGV in the germline V gene. The CDR3 extends over 15 amino acids. V lost 5 bases to trimming and J lost 0 bases, with 11 bases between them. CDR3 protein: CASSKGQTSNQPQHF. The CDR3 DNA follows: TGTGCCAGCAGCAAAGGACAGACTAGCAATCAGCCCCAGCATTTT. Complete variable domain (other parts from reference TRBV11-2 and TRBJ1-5): EAGVAQSPRYKIIEKRQSVAFWCNPISGHATLYWYQQILGQGPKLLIQFQNNGVVDDSQLPKDRFSAERLKGVDSTLKIQPAKLEDSAVYLCASSKGQTSNQPQHFGDGTRLSIL.

On this clone itself: At one end the junction does not follow the germline gene, possibly because of a read error. The CDR3 here is CASSDSRGSPYEQYF. CDR3 nucleotides: TGTGCCAGCAGTGACTCCAGGGGGTCTCCCTACGAGCAGTACTTC. The genes are TRBV6-5 and TRBJ2-7, with TRBD1 matching 7 bases. This CDR3 contains 15 residues. Germline values: CDR1 MNHEY, CDR2 SVGAGI.

The V call is TRBV7-9, the J call TRBJ2-5, with D possibly being TRBD2 (5 bases). Looked up from germline, CDR1 is SEHNR and CDR2 is FQNEAQ (reference sequence). The CDR3 spans 16 residues. V gave up 3 bases and J gave up 1 base, with 15 bases separating them. In DNA form, the CDR3 reads TGTGCCAGCAGCTTCGCGTCATGGGAGCCCCAAGAGACCCAGTACTTC. Encoded protein: CASSFASWEPQETQYF.

Of note for this clone: The sample has other DNA sequences that encode this CDR3 too. In DNA form, the CDR3 reads TGTGCCAGCTCACCAGGTCAGAATAATTCACCCCTCCACTTT. Protein: CASSPGQNNSPLHF. The rearrangement links TRBV18 to TRBJ1-6; D is unresolved. Trimming removed 2 bases from V and 5 bases from J, with 7 bases in between. Germline loops: CDR1 KGHSH, CDR2 LQKENI. The CDR3 sequence is 14 residues long.

The chain recombines TRBV11-2 with TRBJ2-3; 11 nucleotides align to TRBD1. Germline assignment: CDR1 SGHAT and CDR2 FQNNGV. The CDR3 consists of 16 residues. Losses at the gene ends were 1 base for V and 3 bases for J; bases not matched to a gene: 3. The CDR3 DNA sequence: TGTGCCAGCAGCTTAGGTGGACAGGGGGCGACAGATACGCAGTATTTT. It is translated as CASSLGGQGATDTQYF.

The chain links TRBV11-2 to TRBJ2-5; D uncertain. The CDR3 spans 11 residues. With 3 bases removed from V and 5 bases from J, the gap between germline ends came to 4 bases. Germline V lookup: CDR1 SGHAT, CDR2 FQNNGV. The CDR3 spells CASSFRETQYF. The CDR3, as DNA: TGTGCCAGCAGCTTCAGGGAGACCCAGTACTTC.

The J gene is TRBJ2-7, the V gene TRBV3-1 (or the pseudogene TRBV3-2), with 9 bases identical to TRBD2. With V trimmed by 6 bases and J by 2 bases, 5 bases remained unmatched. The germline V gene has CDR1 LGHDT and CDR2 YNNKEL (reference sequence). The CDR3 runs 14 residues. CDR3 loop: CASRERGGAYEQYF. Here the CDR3 DNA reads TGTGCCAGCAGGGAACGCGGGGGGGCCTACGAGCAGTACTTC.

The rearrangement joins TRBV18 to TRBJ2-7; D uncertain. This CDR3 has 13 residues. V dropped 3 bases and J dropped 0 bases, with 6 bases sitting between them. Germline-derived CDR1 and CDR2 are KGHSH and LQKENI. The DNA of the CDR3 is TGTGCCAGCTCACCTGACAACTCCTACGAGCAGTACTTC. Amino acid sequence: CASSPDNSYEQYF.

This clone was observed a few times. The sample has other DNA sequences that encode this CDR3 too. This rearrangement joins TRBV6-5 to TRBJ2-7; 7 bases agree with TRBD1. Looked up from germline, CDR1 is MNHEY and CDR2 is SVGAGI. The CDR3 runs 11 residues. Trimming at V came to 8 bases and at J to 4 bases, leaving 2 bases not matched to a gene. This chain's CDR3 is CASSGGYEQYF. CDR3 sequence (DNA): TGTGCCAGCTCAGGGGGTTACGAGCAGTACTTC.

The chain carries TRBV19 and TRBJ2-2, with 9 bases identical to TRBD1. The CDR3 is 14 residues long. The trim removed 7 bases at V and 6 bases at J, leaving 6 bases unmatched. Per the germline V gene, CDR1 is LNHDA and CDR2 is SQIVND (reference sequence). The CDR3 bases are TGTGCCAGTAAGGGACAGGGCCCTTCCGGGGAGCTGTTTTTT. It specifies CASKGQGPSGELFF.

This chain uses TRBV12-3 or TRBV12-4 with TRBJ1-5; no reliable D call. There are 13 residues in the CDR3. Trimming took off 6 bases at V and 4 bases at J, with 10 bases between the two ends. The CDR3 DNA reads TGTGCCAGCAGGATGGGAGTGAATCAGCCCCAGCATTTT. Translation: CASRMGVNQPQHF.

The genes are TRBV7-2 and TRBJ2-7, with D possibly TRBD2 on 6 matching bases. The CDR3 has 15 amino acids. Per the germline V gene, CDR1 is SGHTA and CDR2 is FQGNSA. Trimming took off 1 base at V and 3 bases at J, with 13 bases between the two ends. The CDR3 region is CASSLEAKGLYEQYF. The CDR3 nucleotides are TGTGCCAGCAGCTTAGAGGCAAAGGGACTCTACGAGCAGTACTTC.

This CDR3 reads CASSSGQGTHYGYTF. CDR3 nucleotide sequence: TGTGCCAGCAGCTCAGGACAGGGGACCCACTATGGCTACACCTTC. This chain connects TRBV7-9 to TRBJ1-2, with 9 bases fitting TRBD1. Germline V CDR1 and CDR2: SEHNR, FQNEAQ (reference sequence). The CDR3 loop spans 15 amino acids. V lost 4 bases to trimming and J lost 3 bases; unmatched junction nucleotides: 6. The complete variable domain, with remaining parts taken from reference TRBV7-9 and TRBJ1-2, reads DTGVSQNPRHKITKRGQNVTFRCDPISEHNRLYWYRQTLGQGPEFLTYFQNEAQLEKSRLLSDRFSAERPKGSFSTLEIQRTEQGDSAMYLCASSSGQGTHYGYTFGSGTRLTVV.

J is TRBJ2-3 and V is TRBV4-2, with D possibly TRBD1 on 5 matching bases. CDR1 and CDR2 (germline): LGHNA, YNFKEQ. The CDR3 loop spans 16 amino acids. V lost 0 bases and J lost 2, with 12 bases in between. CDR3: CASSQEPTGSTDTQYF. The CDR3, as DNA: TGTGCCAGCAGCCAAGAGCCCACAGGATCCACAGATACGCAGTATTTT.

The V and J genes are TRBV2 and TRBJ2-5; possible D gene TRBD2, 6 bases. The V end lost 4 bases, the J end lost 7 bases, and 13 bases lay between the germline ends. Per the germline V gene, CDR1 is SNHLY and CDR2 is FYNNEI. This CDR3 is built from 13 residues. CDR3 region: CASSGRSSGTQYF. In nucleotides, the CDR3 is TGTGCCAGCAGTGGGCGGAGTAGCGGGACCCAGTACTTC.

This clone was recorded only once. The chain employs TRBV6-2 or TRBV6-3 and TRBJ2-7; the match to TRBD2 covers 14 bases. The germline V gene encodes CDR1 MNHEY and CDR2 SVGEGT. J was trimmed by 4 bases and V by 4 bases; bases with no gene match: 3. The CDR3 covers 15 residues. In nucleotides, the CDR3 is TGTGCCAGCAGTTCCGGGACTAGCGGGGGATACGAGCAGTACTTC. This gives the protein CASSSGTSGGYEQYF.

V usage is TRBV6-4 and J usage is TRBJ2-2; 9 nucleotides match TRBD2. The CDR3 has 17 residues. Germline-derived CDR1 and CDR2 are MRHNA and SNTAGT. J was trimmed by 0 bases and V by 4 bases; bases with no gene match: 6. CDR3 loop: CASSVVAGVANTGELFF. Here the CDR3 DNA reads TGTGCCAGCAGTGTGGTAGCGGGGGTCGCGAACACCGGGGAGCTGTTTTTT.